The 8 T cell receptor beta chains listed next were all sequenced from one sample in a study of Ad26.COV2.S vaccination and SARS-CoV-2 variants. Sequencing was performed with immunoSEQ multiplex PCR; in TCRdb, only in-frame clones are kept and a portion is missing. The table lists about 390,000 clones, less than 90% of them singletons, with roughly 3% in the top ten. Treatment here: 19 received Ad26.COV2.S at low or high dose, single or two shots; 5 received placebo; per-sample allocation not given. Collection of samples fell on day 63 after the first vaccine or placebo injection. The material sequenced was peripheral blood, taken in a trial of Ad26.COV2.S vaccine versus placebo. All receptors come from a person between 18 and 65 years old who received the Ad26.COV2.S COVID-19 vaccine or a placebo.

The chain joins TRBV6-5 to TRBJ2-1; D tentatively fits TRBD1 or TRBD2 (5 bases each). The CDR3 spans 14 residues. The germline CDR1 and CDR2 sequences are MNHEY and SVGAGI. V was clipped by 6 bases and J by 3 bases, with 12 bases between them. CDR3 loop: CASRGEGYYNEQFF. CDR3 DNA sequence: TGTGCCAGCAGAGGAGAGGGGTACTACAATGAGCAGTTCTTC.

V and J are TRBV7-9 and TRBJ2-3; D possibly corresponds to TRBD2 (7 bases). The CDR3 spans 18 residues. CDR1 and CDR2 (germline): SEHNR, FQNEAQ (reference sequence). V gave up 0 bases and J gave up 0 bases, with 16 bases separating them. CDR3 sequence reads: CASSLALGGRGSTDTQYF. CDR3 DNA sequence: TGTGCCAGCAGCTTAGCGCTGGGGGGGCGCGGGAGCACAGATACGCAGTATTTT.

The CDR3 loop is CASSVVPGKETQYF. CDR3 DNA: TGTGCCAGCAGCGTAGTGCCGGGGAAAGAGACCCAGTACTTC. V and J are TRBV9 and TRBJ2-5; D possibly corresponds to TRBD2 (5 bases). Germline-derived CDR1 and CDR2 are SGDLS and YYNGEE. Trimming shortened V by 0 bases and J by 3 bases, and 9 bases separated the two germline ends. This CDR3 contains 14 residues.

Written as DNA, the CDR3 is TGCAGCGTTGAGACAGGGGGCGGATTGGAGACCCAGTACTTC. Protein sequence: CSVETGGGLETQYF. This chain uses TRBV29-1 with TRBJ2-5; 10 bases align to TRBD1. The CDR3 is 14 amino acids. Trimming removed 3 bases from V and 5 bases from J; junction bases left unmatched: 6. From germline, CDR1 is SQVTM and CDR2 ANQGSEA.

This chain connects TRBV12-5 to TRBJ2-2; 8 bases fit TRBD1. The CDR3 covers 16 residues. Germline V gene sequence: CDR1 LGHNT, CDR2 FRNRAP. V gave up 6 bases and J gave up 7 bases; unmatched junction bases: 13. CDR3 amino acids: CASGKSLTGGSGELFF. CDR3 nucleotides: TGTGCTAGTGGCAAGTCGCTCACAGGGGGGAGCGGGGAGCTGTTTTTT.

This clone was recorded only once. The V and J genes are TRBV18 and TRBJ2-7, with a tentative D call TRBD2 (6 bases). The CDR3 covers 15 residues. CDR1 and CDR2 (germline): KGHSH, LQKENI. Trimming cost V 4 bases and J 2 bases, with 15 bases left between them. The CDR3 region is CASSQKRRDAYEQYF. The CDR3 DNA reads as TGTGCCAGCTCACAAAAGAGGAGGGATGCCTACGAGCAGTACTTC.

The chain carries TRBV5-4 and TRBJ2-7; the D is unclear. The ends were cut back, 4 bases at V and 5 bases at J, with 13 bases in the middle. The CDR3 spans 13 residues. Germline V gene lookup returns CDR1 SGHNT and CDR2 YYREEE (reference sequence). This CDR3 reads CASSPSGPNEQYF. CDR3 in DNA: TGTGCCAGCAGCCCGTCGGGTCCCAACGAGCAGTACTTC.

The chain joins TRBV18 to TRBJ2-7; D possibly corresponds to TRBD2 (6 bases). The ends were cut back, 3 bases at V and 3 bases at J, with 12 bases in the middle. From germline, CDR1 is KGHSH and CDR2 LQKENI. CDR3 length: 14 residues. CDR3 loop: CASSPRLGVYEQYF. CDR3 in DNA: TGTGCCAGCTCACCGCGACTAGGGGTCTACGAGCAGTACTTC.